This TCR beta chain appears in the sequencing data of a study of beta chain features in type 1 diabetes. A heparinised blood draw that averaged roughly 110 mL was obtained once from each donor. Findings of the study overall: For cells with high TCR expression, cDNA sequencing could yield over-representation. In all four CD4+ subsets, TCRB CDR3 length was significantly, moderately reduced in type 1 diabetes. Patients with type 1 diabetes showed fewer VDJ junction insertions and more deletions.

Concerning this clone itself: Its antigen is as yet unknown.

Sequenced material consisted of expressed TCRB transcripts (all of the isolated RNA was reverse transcribed). Sequenced by immunoSEQ multiplex PCR; TCRdb stores in-frame clones only, minus some. The table lists hundreds of thousands of clones, around 15% of them singletons, with about 0.093% in the top ten. Germline loops: CDR1 SQVTM, CDR2 ANQGSEA. The length of the CDR3 is 13 residues. The chain uses TRBV29-1 and TRBJ2-5, with unresolved D. Matching the DNA end better, TRBJ2-7 makes the J call doubtful. This sequence was found in a man younger than 30 in good health. Sequencing was done on a sample of naive CD4+ T cells from blood. The CDR3 loop reads CSVKEDRAYEQYF. CDR3 DNA sequence: TGCAGCGTGAAAGAGGACCGAGCCTACGAGCAGTACTTC.